This TCR beta chain comes out of a study of blood T cell repertoires in COVID-19. Study summary: Donors in the United States, Italy and Spain gave samples during acute or convalescent COVID-19. T cells, B-cell-depleted T cells, or PBMCs supplied cDNA or gDNA.

Using immunoSEQ multiplex PCR, the repertoire was profiled, and TCRdb retains in-frame clones only, with some absent. The top ten hold 1.5% to 2% of the sample, which has about 280,000 clones, just under 90% seen once. Source material: PBMCs or T cells enriched from blood (not recorded which). This sequence originates from a woman aged 60-70 years who had recovered from COVID-19.

The CDR3 reads CASSLGDNSYEQYF. DNA for the CDR3: TGTGCCAGCAGTTTAGGGGACAATTCCTACGAGCAGTACTTC. V is TRBV27 and J is TRBJ2-7; D may be TRBD1 (6 bases). CDR3 length: 14 amino acids. Germline-derived CDR1 and CDR2 are MNHEY and SMNVEV (reference sequence). With 2 bases removed from V and 1 base from J, the gap between germline ends came to 9 bases.